Sequencing of this TCR beta chain was carried out in a study of blood T cells in healthy people across ages (dated by TCRdb to about 2015). About the study as a whole: Template switching captured roughly one uniquely barcoded TCR beta cDNA molecule per two T cells in model experiments. Age-related changes in TCR beta repertoire diversity were measured in the study by deep sequencing normalized with unique cDNA molecular identifiers. Donors were grouped into four age groups: young (average 16 years), middle-aged (around 39), aged (about 60) and long-lived (around 82). To avoid experimental bias, donors of different ages were distributed randomly across sequencing lanes. Two additional independent replicas of 1 million unique cDNA reads from the same blood draw were analyzed for two donors (one aged 18 to 29 and one aged 80 or older). The research as a whole found: Donor CMV infection status was unknown, potentially confounding age-related changes in expanded clonotypes. Estimates of total diversity from one million sequenced T cells were regarded as lower bounds and underestimates. Observed TCR beta diversity per million T cells fell roughly linearly with age, and a significant reduction was already apparent by age around 40. Compared with the aged group, more naive CD4+ T cells, fewer expanded clones and increased TCR diversity were shown by the long-lived group, suggesting age selection. There was a strong correlation between observed TCR beta diversity and the percentage of naive T cells measured by flow cytometry. Conclusive comparison of naive and antigen-experienced compartments was prevented by the profiling of bulk unsorted PBMCs.

Library method: 5' RACE. TCRdb lists the instrument as Illumina HiSeq 2500. A second PCR of roughly 7 to 11 cycles was performed with a sample-barcoded 5' primer and a J-beta primer mix. Each TCR beta cDNA molecule received a unique molecular identifier from a template-switch 5' adaptor carrying 12 random nucleotides. Each sample yielded at least 3 million CDR3-containing paired-end reads. First-strand cDNA was synthesized from all RNA with the Mint cDNA synthesis kit, primed by a TRBC-specific oligonucleotide. Following uracil-DNA glycosylase treatment, a first 18-cycle PCR with universal primers M1SS and BC2_uni_R was performed on all cDNA. As for how the authors treated the data: Each sample was normalized by randomly selecting 1 million high-quality reads, each carrying a distinct molecular identifier. Reads with shared molecular identifiers were discarded instead of being binned into consensus sequences. MiTCR, run with a Q25 quality threshold and the strictest error-elimination algorithm, handled CDR3 identification, clonotype clustering and error correction. Lower-bound total TCR beta diversity was estimated with a nonparametric unseen species model using Euler transformation. TCRdb trimmed public reads at Q25 via fastp, called clones via MiXCR and kept in-frame beta chains. Entries are consolidated by CDR3 protein sequence, retaining the most common genes and DNA. TCRdb's processing, not the study's, gives the V and J calls here. Recorded for this sample are roughly 800,000 distinct CDR3 sequences; 58% of them occurred a single time. The ten largest clones take up approximately 23% of the sample.

As concerns this clonotype: Its antigen is currently not known. The input lacks base qualities; no much larger clone sits a single base away.

The roughly 37 donors, aged roughly 6 to 95 years, were systemically healthy Caucasian individuals from Russia. Around 10 milliliters of peripheral blood were collected from each donor into EDTA-treated Vacutainer tubes. Ficoll-Paque density-gradient centrifugation was used to isolate PBMCs, with at least 6.5 million per sample. Trizol reagent was used to extract total RNA from the PBMCs, yielding at least 6 micrograms per sample. For every donor, flow cytometry on a PBMC aliquot measured the percentage of naive CD45RAhigh/CD27high T cells. The CDR3 spans 18 residues, from the cysteine through the phenylalanine. This entry keeps only the CDR3 DNA: 54 bases, framed from base 1. V is cut back by 0 bases and J by 0 bases, with 11 bases in the junction unmatched. CDR1 LGHDT and CDR2 YNNKEL were looked up in the germline V gene (reference sequence).

The chain links TRBV3-1 with TRBJ2-7; 7 junctional bases match TRBD1. The sample consisted of blood. The TCR was taken from a man aged 30-40 years in good health. CDR3 loop: CASSQERIGGRTSYEQYF. At the DNA level, the sequence is TGTGCCAGCAGCCAAGAACGAATAGGGGGCAGAACCTCCTACGAGCAGTACTTC.